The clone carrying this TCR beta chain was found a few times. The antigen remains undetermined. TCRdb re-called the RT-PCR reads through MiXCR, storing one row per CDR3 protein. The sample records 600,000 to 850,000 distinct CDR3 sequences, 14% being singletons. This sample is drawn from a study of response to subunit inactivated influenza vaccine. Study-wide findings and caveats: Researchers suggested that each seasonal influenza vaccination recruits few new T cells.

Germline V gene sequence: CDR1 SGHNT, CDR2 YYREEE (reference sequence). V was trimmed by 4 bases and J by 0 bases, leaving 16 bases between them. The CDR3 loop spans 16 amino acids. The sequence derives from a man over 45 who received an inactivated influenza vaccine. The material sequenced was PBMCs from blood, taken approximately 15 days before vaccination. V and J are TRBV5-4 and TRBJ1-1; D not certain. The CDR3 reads CASSHISPAMNTEAFF. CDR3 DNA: TGTGCCAGCAGCCATATTTCCCCAGCGATGAACACTGAAGCTTTCTTT.